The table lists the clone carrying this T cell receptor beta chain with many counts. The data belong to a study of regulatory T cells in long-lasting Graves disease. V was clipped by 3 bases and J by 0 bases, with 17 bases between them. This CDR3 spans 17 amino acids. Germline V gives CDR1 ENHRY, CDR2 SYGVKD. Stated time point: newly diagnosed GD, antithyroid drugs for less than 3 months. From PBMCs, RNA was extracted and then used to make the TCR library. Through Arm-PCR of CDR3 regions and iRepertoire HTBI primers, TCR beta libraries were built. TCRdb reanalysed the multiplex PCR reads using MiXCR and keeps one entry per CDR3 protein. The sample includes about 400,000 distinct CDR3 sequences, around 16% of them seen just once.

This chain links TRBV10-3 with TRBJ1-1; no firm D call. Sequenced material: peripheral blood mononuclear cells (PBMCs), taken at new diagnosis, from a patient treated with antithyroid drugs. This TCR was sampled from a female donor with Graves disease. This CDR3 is CAISDDTRLNMNTEAFF. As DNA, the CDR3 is TGTGCCATCAGTGATGATACCCGCCTGAACATGAACACTGAAGCTTTCTTT.